This T cell receptor beta chain derives from a study of CD8 T cells in cerebrospinal fluid in Alzheimer's disease. Whole-study context: Plate-based nested PCR sequencing and droplet-based sequencing measured CSF T cell clonal expansion.

This clonotype is medium-sized by frequency. In germline, CDR1 is MDHEN, CDR2 SYDVKM. CDR3 length equals 17 residues. TCRdb reprocessed the 10x single-cell sequencing reads, with one entry per CDR3 protein and no DNA. The table for this sample gives roughly 480 distinct CDR3 sequences. The source of this sequence is a human donor with Parkinson's disease. The sequencing input was cerebrospinal fluid. V gene TRBV28 combines with J gene TRBJ1-3; TCRdb selects TRBD1, and the lack of DNA leaves this call unchecked. The CDR3 reads CASSLSTGGAYGNTIYF.